The 22 T cell receptor beta chains below all came from one sample that was sequenced in a study of blood T cell repertoires in COVID-19. Libraries were prepared by immunoSEQ multiplex PCR; TCRdb keeps only in-frame clonotypes and omits some of them. There are 140,000 to 150,000 clones in the sample; more than 75% occur only once, and about 2.6% lies in the top ten. Material: peripheral blood. These receptor sequences come from a human donor with acute or convalescent COVID-19. The donor label of this sample is uncertain.

The gene calls are TRBV7-2 and TRBJ1-5, with D maybe TRBD1 (5 bases). This CDR3 is 17 amino acids long. Germline loops: CDR1 SGHTA, CDR2 FQGNSA. Trimming shortened V by 1 base and J by 3 bases, and 16 bases separated the two germline ends. In DNA form, the CDR3 reads TGTGCCAGCAGCTTAGATCCCGGTGGAGGGGTCAATCAGCCCCAGCATTTT. Translation gives CASSLDPGGGVNQPQHF.

This chain joins TRBV12-5 and TRBJ2-3; TRBD2 matches at 10 bases. The CDR3 is 15 residues long. The V segment lost 4 bases and the J segment 4 bases; nucleotides outside the gene matches: 5. Germline-derived CDR1 and CDR2 are LGHNT and FRNRAP. CDR3 sequence reads: CASGSTAGGPDTQYF. CDR3 in DNA: TGTGCTAGTGGTTCAACAGCGGGAGGGCCAGATACGCAGTATTTT.

The CDR3, as DNA: TGTGCCTGGAGTGTTGGGGGGGCTACGAGCAATCAGCCCCAGCATTTT. This gives the protein CAWSVGGATSNQPQHF. The V call is TRBV30, the J call TRBJ1-5; perhaps TRBD1 as D (6 bases). This CDR3 comprises 16 residues. The V gene lost 0 bases and the J gene lost 1 base, with 13 bases spanning the gap. From germline, CDR1 is GTSNPN and CDR2 SVGIG (reference sequence). The complete variable domain, with remaining parts taken from reference TRBV30 and TRBJ1-5, reads SQTIHQWPATLVQPVGSPLSLECTVEGTSNPNLYWYRQAAGRGLQLLFYSVGIGQISSEVPQNLSASRPQDRQFILSSKKLLLSDSGFYLCAWSVGGATSNQPQHFGDGTRLSIL.

The chain joins TRBV6-5 to TRBJ1-2, with TRBD1 matching over 8 bases. With V trimmed by 0 bases and J by 6 bases, 0 bases remained unmatched. CDR1 MNHEY and CDR2 SVGAGI come from the germline V gene. This CDR3 has 13 residues. This chain's CDR3 is CASSYSDRDGYTF. CDR3 DNA: TGTGCCAGCAGTTACTCGGACAGGGATGGCTACACCTTC.

The chain combines TRBV30 with TRBJ1-1; no reliable D call. Germline values: CDR1 GTSNPN, CDR2 SVGIG (reference sequence). The CDR3 is 13 amino acids. Trimming stripped 7 bases from V and 1 base from J, with 13 bases between. CDR3 protein: CAYSGDTNTEAFF. The CDR3 DNA is TGTGCCTACTCCGGGGATACGAACACTGAAGCTTTCTTT.

The chain couples TRBV28 to TRBJ2-7; 12 bases map to TRBD1. Looked up from germline, CDR1 is MDHEN and CDR2 is SYDVKM. J was trimmed by 6 bases and V by 6 bases; bases with no gene match: 3. The CDR3 totals 13 residues. The CDR3 sequence is CASRGTGGGEQYF. In nucleotides, the CDR3 is TGTGCCAGCAGGGGGACAGGGGGCGGCGAGCAGTACTTC. Full variable domain (outside the CDR3, taken from reference TRBV28 and TRBJ2-7): DVKVTQSSRYLVKRTGEKVFLECVQDMDHENMFWYRQDPGLGLRLIYFSYDVKMKEKGDIPEGYSVSREKKERFSLILESASTNQTSMYLCASRGTGGGEQYFGPGTRLTVT.

The rearrangement uses TRBV5-8 and TRBJ1-1; D unresolved. The germline gives CDR1 SGHTS, CDR2 YDEGEE. The ends were cut back, 6 bases at V and 10 bases at J, with 16 bases in the middle. The CDR3 is 12 residues long. Here the CDR3 DNA reads TGTGCCAGCACCCCGCTTGAGGGAGCAGCTTTCTTT. As protein: CASTPLEGAAFF.

This rearrangement joins TRBV21-1 to TRBJ2-5; the DNA was not used to check the table's D call, TRBD2. TRBV21-1 is labeled a pseudogene. The CDR3 is 19 amino acids. The chain's CDR3 is CASSRRWTSGRSRDETQYF. CDR3 nucleotide sequence: TGTGCCAGCAGCAGGCGTTGGACTAGCGGGAGATCGAGGGATGAGACCCAGTACTTC.

The chain links TRBV24-1 to TRBJ1-4; tentatively, D is TRBD1 (6 bases). V shed 6 bases and J shed 8 bases, with 18 bases lying between them. Germline-derived CDR1 and CDR2 are KGHDR and SFDVKD. The CDR3 contains 15 residues. CDR3 coding DNA: TGTGCCACCAGTTCGCAATATCGGACAGAGGAAAAACTGTTTTTT. Translation: CATSSQYRTEEKLFF.

This clone was detected only a few times. V gene TRBV5-4 combines with J gene TRBJ2-5, with 9 bases that match TRBD1. In germline, CDR1 is SGHNT, CDR2 YYREEE (reference sequence). This CDR3 is 17 amino acids long. Trimming cost V 3 bases and J 4 bases; bases outside gene matches: 13. The CDR3 protein is CASSSGENRGLGETQYF. The CDR3 DNA sequence: TGTGCCAGCAGCTCAGGAGAAAACAGGGGGCTGGGAGAGACCCAGTACTTC.

The chain joins TRBV4-2 to TRBJ1-6; TRBD1 might be the D (5 bases). Trimming stripped 0 bases from V and 5 bases from J, with 17 bases between. CDR1 and CDR2 (germline): LGHNA, YNFKEQ. This CDR3 is built from 18 residues. This CDR3 reads CASSQDTRTAGNNSPLHF. The CDR3 bases are TGTGCCAGCAGCCAAGATACTCGAACGGCAGGGAATAATTCACCCCTCCACTTT.

The rearrangement links TRBV7-6 to TRBJ2-5, with D perhaps TRBD2 (7 bases). Germline V gives CDR1 SGHVS, CDR2 FNYEAQ. V was trimmed by 2 bases and J by 1 base, leaving 14 bases between them. This CDR3 region has 16 residues. In nucleotides, the CDR3 is TGTGCCAGCAGCTTATCGGGCGGGGGCATCCAAGAGACCCAGTACTTC. Its translation: CASSLSGGGIQETQYF.

The chain combines TRBV29-1 with TRBJ2-5, with 9 bases lining up with TRBD1. The V gene end was trimmed by 7 bases and the J gene end by 5 bases; junction bases not matched to a gene: 8. CDR1 and CDR2 (germline): SQVTM, ANQGSEA. This CDR3 comprises 13 residues. CDR3 loop: CSGRDRVSETQYF. The CDR3 coding sequence is TGCAGCGGCCGGGACAGGGTTTCGGAGACCCAGTACTTC.

The gene calls are TRBV2 and TRBJ1-4; D is possibly TRBD1 (6 bases). Germline lookup yields CDR1 SNHLY and CDR2 FYNNEI. V lost 1 base to trimming and J lost 7 bases, with 13 bases between them. The CDR3 extends over 15 amino acids. CDR3 protein: CASSEVGGAGEKLFF. CDR3 nucleotide sequence: TGTGCCAGCAGTGAAGTAGGGGGGGCCGGTGAAAAACTGTTTTTT. Combining the CDR3 with reference TRBV2 and TRBJ1-4 gives the whole variable domain EPEVTQTPSHQVTQMGQEVILRCVPISNHLYFYWYRQILGQKVEFLVSFYNNEISEKSEIFDDQFSVERPDGSNFTLKIRSTKLEDSAMYFCASSEVGGAGEKLFFGSGTQLSVL.

The gene calls are TRBV5-4 and TRBJ1-6, with TRBD1 as a possible D gene (5 bases). The germline CDR1 and CDR2 sequences are SGHNT and YYREEE (reference sequence). V gave up 4 bases and J gave up 8 bases, with 10 bases separating them. This CDR3 comprises 13 residues. The CDR3 sequence is CASSGGLDSPLHF. The CDR3 DNA is TGTGCCAGCAGCGGGGGACTCGATTCACCCCTCCACTTT.

This clone appeared a single time. The chain recombines TRBV13 with TRBJ2-2, with TRBD2 identical over 8 bases. Germline loops: CDR1 PRHDT, CDR2 FYEKMQ (reference sequence). V dropped 4 bases and J dropped 1; count of bases not matched to a gene: 2. The CDR3 length is 15 residues. Written as DNA, the CDR3 is TGTGCCAGCAGCTCGGGAGGGGGGAACACCGGGGAGCTGTTTTTT. Its translation: CASSSGGGNTGELFF.

The chain is built from TRBV6-2 or TRBV6-3 and TRBJ2-2, with TRBD2 as a possible D gene (6 bases). CDR1 MNHEY and CDR2 SVGEGT come from the germline V gene. Trimming took 2 bases from V and 5 from J, leaving 6 bases between them. The CDR3 extends over 13 amino acids. The CDR3 spells CASSYAGTGELFF. The CDR3 coding sequence is TGTGCCAGCAGTTACGCGGGAACCGGGGAGCTGTTTTTT.

The chain carries TRBV2 and TRBJ2-3, with 13 bases matching TRBD2. J was trimmed by 0 bases and V by 5 bases; bases with no gene match: 8. Germline V CDR1 and CDR2: SNHLY, FYNNEI. The CDR3 is 18 amino acids. The CDR3 spells CASSPWTSGSTSTDTQYF. For the CDR3, the DNA is TGTGCCAGCAGTCCATGGACTAGCGGGAGCACTAGCACAGATACGCAGTATTTT.

This clone showed up just a few times. The V call is TRBV7-2, the J call TRBJ2-7; possibly TRBD1 for D (5 bases). The ends were cut back, 3 bases at V and 0 bases at J, with 9 bases in the middle. From germline, CDR1 is SGHTA and CDR2 FQGNSA. There are 14 residues in the CDR3. The CDR3 protein is CASSFLQVSYEQYF. CDR3 DNA: TGTGCCAGCAGCTTCCTACAGGTCTCCTACGAGCAGTACTTC.

The rearrangement links TRBV21-1 to TRBJ2-1; the D call TRBD2 from the table was never checked on the DNA. TRBV21-1 is classified as a pseudogene. The CDR3 sequence is 17 residues long. The CDR3 region has the DNA TGTGCCAGCAGCAAAGGGGATTTCCGGGGGGGCCGCAATGAGCAGTTCTTC. Encoded protein: CASSKGDFRGGRNEQFF.

This rearrangement joins TRBV27 to TRBJ2-7; 7 bases line up with TRBD1. V lost 2 bases, J lost 6 bases, and 4 bases stayed unmatched. CDR1 and CDR2 from the germline V gene are MNHEY and SMNVEV (reference sequence). This CDR3 spans 13 amino acids. The CDR3 here is CASSLKTGLEQYV. The CDR3 nucleotides are TGTGCCAGCAGTTTAAAGACAGGGCTCGAGCAGTACGTC.

This rearrangement joins TRBV24-1 to TRBJ1-1; 9 nucleotides match TRBD1. V shed 3 bases and J 5 bases; nucleotides not matched to a gene: 6. Germline assignment: CDR1 KGHDR and CDR2 SFDVKD. The CDR3 length is 15 residues. DNA of the CDR3: TGTGCCACCAGTGATACAGGGGGCTCGAATACTGAAGCTTTCTTT. Translation: CATSDTGGSNTEAFF.